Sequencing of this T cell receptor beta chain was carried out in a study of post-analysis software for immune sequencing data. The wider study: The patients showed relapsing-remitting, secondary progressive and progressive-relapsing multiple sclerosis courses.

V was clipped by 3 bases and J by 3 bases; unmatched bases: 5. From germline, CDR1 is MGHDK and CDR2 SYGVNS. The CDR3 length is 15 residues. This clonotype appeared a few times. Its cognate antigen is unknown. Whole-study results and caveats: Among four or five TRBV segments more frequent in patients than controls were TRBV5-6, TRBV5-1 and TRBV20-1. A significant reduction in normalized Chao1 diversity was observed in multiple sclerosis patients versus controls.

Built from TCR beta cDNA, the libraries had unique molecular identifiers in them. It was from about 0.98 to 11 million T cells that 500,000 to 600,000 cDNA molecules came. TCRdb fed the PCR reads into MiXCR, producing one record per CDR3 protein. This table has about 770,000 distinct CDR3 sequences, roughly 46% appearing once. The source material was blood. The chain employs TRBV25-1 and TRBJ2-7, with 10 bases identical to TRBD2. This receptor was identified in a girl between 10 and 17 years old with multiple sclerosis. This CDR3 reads CASSEGTSVDYEQYF. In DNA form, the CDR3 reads TGTGCCAGCAGTGAGGGGACTAGCGTCGACTACGAGCAGTACTTC.